The following is a TCR beta chain sequence with its context. The antigen is undetermined. This sample stems from a study of cytomegalovirus exposure and HLA in healthy donors. Study-level findings and limits: Subsequent analysis showed first-cohort TCR clusters tending to co-occur in more than 90 validation repertoires. Most TCR sequences were seen very rarely across donors, but some public TCRs occurred in many.

Only in-frame clones appear in the TCRdb table, and some are missing; sequencing was by immunoSEQ multiplex PCR. The table records some 86,000 clones, more than 85% of them present only once. The CDR3 is 14 residues long. Per the germline V gene, CDR1 is KGHSH and CDR2 is LQKENI. V shed 3 bases and J shed 5 bases, with 13 bases lying between them. This clonotype was obtained from a woman aged 30 to 39 in good health and CMV-seronegative. The sequenced material came from PBMCs. V is TRBV18 and J is TRBJ2-5, with a weak D call TRBD2 (6 bases). CDR3 bases: TGTGCCAGCTCACCGGGGGGATCCGGGGAGACCCAGTACTTC. It specifies CASSPGGSGETQYF.